This is a list of T cell receptor beta chains from one sample in a study of CD8 T cells in Susac syndrome. TCRdb recomputed calls from the immunoSEQ multiplex PCR reads with MiXCR, one row per CDR3 protein. The table has about 300,000 distinct CDR3 sequences, roughly 85% seen once. The sample comprised CD8+ T cells from PBMCs. These TCRs come from a human donor with multiple sclerosis. Each CDR3 is given with its conserved first and last residue. The order of the fields is clone size, J gene, V gene, D gene, CDR3 DNA, CDR3 protein. D genes are given only for firm matches. Not all rows give a size; the values are once, few, many and, for expanded clones, a class.

>.|TRBJ2-7|TRBV6-2/TRBV6-3|TRBD1
TGTGCCAGCAGTTGGGACAGCGATAGGGAGCAGTACTTC
CASSWDSDREQYF
>.|TRBJ1-2|TRBV29-1|TRBD1
TGCAGCGTTGAAGGGACAGGAAACTATGGCTACACCTTC
CSVEGTGNYGYTF
>.|TRBJ2-7|TRBV20-1|.
TGCAGTGCTAGTGGGGCGACTTCTTCCTACGAGCAGTACTTC
CSASGATSSYEQYF
>few|TRBJ2-3|TRBV7-2|TRBD2
TGTGCCAGCTTCGGGAGGAAGACAGATACGCAGTATTTT
CASFGRKTDTQYF
>.|TRBJ2-7|TRBV18|.
TGTGCCAGCTCACCACGGTTTGCCTCGTTGTCCTACGAGCAGTACTTC
CASSPRFASLSYEQYF
>.|TRBJ2-3|TRBV30|TRBD2
TGTGCCTGGGGTAGCGGGAGGCCAGATACGCAGTATTTT
CAWGSGRPDTQYF
>.|TRBJ2-3|TRBV7-9|.
TGTGCCACCTCTGGATTCACTAGCACAGATACGCAGTATTTT
CATSGFTSTDTQYF
>few|TRBJ1-2|TRBV7-8|TRBD1
TGTGCCAGCAGTTCCGGGACAGGGGGTATCTATGGCTACACCTTC
CASSSGTGGIYGYTF
>.|TRBJ1-2|TRBV12-3/TRBV12-4|TRBD1
TGTGCCAGCAGTTCAGGGGGCAGCTATGGCTACACCTTC
CASSSGGSYGYTF
>.|TRBJ1-1|TRBV2|.
TGTGCCAGCGAAGCAGTCCAGGGAAAAACTGAAGCTTTCTTT
CASEAVQGKTEAFF
>.|TRBJ1-3|TRBV7-9|.
TGTGCCAGCAGCGCAGTCTTGGGGTTCGGAAACACCATATATTTT
CASSAVLGFGNTIYF
>.|TRBJ1-1|TRBV7-9|.
TGTGCCAGCAGCTTAAGGGGGAGTGAAGCTTTCTTT
CASSLRGSEAFF
>.|TRBJ2-5|TRBV20-1|TRBD1
TGCAGTGCTCGCGGACAGGGGTTAAAGGCACAAGAGACCCAGTACTTC
CSARGQGLKAQETQYF
>.|TRBJ1-1|TRBV16|.
TGTGCCAGCAGCGGTTACACTGAAGCTTTCTTT
CASSGYTEAFF
>.|TRBJ2-3|TRBV19|.
TGTGCCAGTAGTCCTGGGTCTCTTTACGGAGGAACAGATACGCAGTATTTT
CASSPGSLYGGTDTQYF
>.|TRBJ1-1|TRBV28|.
TGTGCCAGCAGTTTATGGACAGGCGAGAACACTGAAGCTTTCTTT
CASSLWTGENTEAFF
>.|TRBJ1-2|TRBV27|.
TGTGCCAGCACCGATCTGTTGGGACGGAACTATGGCTACACCTTC
CASTDLLGRNYGYTF
>.|TRBJ1-1|TRBV30|.
TGTGCCTGGAGTGACTTACAGGGATGGTCCACTGAAGCTTTCTTT
CAWSDLQGWSTEAFF
>.|TRBJ1-5|TRBV6-1|.
TGTGCCAGCAGTGAAGCCGGCTTAAGGGGTCAGCCCCAGCATTTT
CASSEAGLRGQPQHF
>.|TRBJ2-7|TRBV5-5|.
TGTGCCAGCAGCTTTTTGGGGTACGAGCAGTACTTC
CASSFLGYEQYF
>.|TRBJ2-3|TRBV4-1|TRBD2
TGCGCCAGCAGGCTAGGTCCCGTCAGCGGGAAGGATACGCAGTATTTT
CASRLGPVSGKDTQYF
>.|TRBJ2-5|TRBV9|TRBD2
TGTGCCAGCAGCGTAGAGAGTAGCGGGAACCAAGAGACCCAGTACTTC
CASSVESSGNQETQYF
>few|TRBJ2-1|TRBV6-2/TRBV6-3|TRBD2
TGTGCCAGCAGTTACGTTCCTAGCGGCTACAATGAGCAGTTCTTC
CASSYVPSGYNEQFF
>once|TRBJ2-7|TRBV5-1|.
TGCGCCAGCAGAGTGAGGGGCGTGAGCTCCTACGAGCAGTACTTC
CASRVRGVSSYEQYF
>few|TRBJ2-7|TRBV30|TRBD1
TGTGCCTGGAGTATTGGGACAGCCTACGAGCAGTACTTC
CAWSIGTAYEQYF
>.|TRBJ2-7|TRBV5-4|.
TGTGCCAGCAGCCGACGACTCCTACGGGACGAGCAGTACTTC
CASSRRLLRDEQYF
>.|TRBJ1-2|TRBV15|.
TGTGCCACCAGCAGAGATCTGAGAAACTATGGCTACACCTTC
CATSRDLRNYGYTF
>.|TRBJ2-4|TRBV7-3|TRBD1
TGTGCCAGCAGCTACGGACAGGGGGCCGGATGGTGCATTCAGTACTTC
CASSYGQGAGWCIQYF